Listed below are T cell receptor beta chains from one sample, sequenced in a study of T cell repertoires in cytomegalovirus infection. TCRdb redid the calling of the reads with MiXCR, one entry per CDR3 protein. The sample holds 250,000 or so distinct CDR3 sequences, approximately 17% seen once. Sequenced sample: CD8+ T cells from PBMCs. These receptors originate from a human donor in good health (CMV status not recorded). Some clones in this sample may be carry-over from other donors' samples. CDR3s include the opening cysteine and the closing phenylalanine or tryptophan. D genes are given only for firm matches. Where a row states a size, it is once, few, many or the class of an expanded clone; other rows omit it.

clone size,V gene,D gene,J gene,CDR3 DNA,CDR3 protein
many,TRBV7-8,.,TRBJ1-3,TGTGCCAGCAGCTTAGGCCAGAGCTCTGGAAACACCATATATTTT,CASSLGQSSGNTIYF
.,TRBV10-3,.,TRBJ1-1,TGTGCCATCAGGCAGGGGCTAACTGAAGCTTTCTTT,CAIRQGLTEAFF
.,TRBV13,.,TRBJ1-4,TGTGCCAGCAGCCAAAGGACCGTCAAACAGGAAAAACTGTTTTTT,CASSQRTVKQEKLFF
.,TRBV29-1,.,TRBJ2-7,TGCAGCGTAGCCGGGCCCCCAAACCCCTACGAGCAGTACTTC,CSVAGPPNPYEQYF
.,TRBV20-1,TRBD1,TRBJ1-5,TGCAGTGCGGACAGACAGGGACTTTTTCAGCCCCAGCATTTT,CSADRQGLFQPQHF
.,TRBV2,TRBD1,TRBJ2-7,TGTGCCAGCAGTGAAGCGCTTCGATCGGACAGGGTAATTGGCAGCGAGCAGTACTTC,CASSEALRSDRVIGSEQYF
many,TRBV7-6,.,TRBJ2-2,TGTGCCAGCAGCCCCCGCTCCGGGGAGCTGTTTTTT,CASSPRSGELFF
many,TRBV5-1,.,TRBJ2-7,TGCGCCAGCAGTCTGATGGAGGGGATGATGACCTACGAGCAGTACTTC,CASSLMEGMMTYEQYF
many,TRBV7-8,.,TRBJ1-5,TGTGCCAGCAGCCCATCAAATCTAGGGGGGAATCAGCCCCAGCATTTT,CASSPSNLGGNQPQHF
.,TRBV15,TRBD1,TRBJ1-6,TGTGCCACCAGCAATCAACGAATCCAAGGGACAGGGTATTCACCCCTCCACTTT,CATSNQRIQGTGYSPLHF
few,TRBV13,TRBD2,TRBJ2-5,TGTGCCAGCAGCTTTCGAACCGGGACTAAAAGAGAGACCCAGTACTTC,CASSFRTGTKRETQYF
few,TRBV6-6,.,TRBJ2-7,TGTGCCAGCAGTACGGGGAGCGAGCAGTACTTC,CASSTGSEQYF
many,TRBV15,.,TRBJ2-1,TGTGCCACCAGCAGAGATAGGGGCCCCGGTATCGATGAGCAGTTCTTC,CATSRDRGPGIDEQFF
many,TRBV7-8,.,TRBJ1-2,TGTGCCAGCAGCTTACAGGAAGGCAGTCCTTATGGCTACACCTTC,CASSLQEGSPYGYTF
.,TRBV4-2,.,TRBJ2-5,TGTGCCAGCAGCCAAGATGAGGGACCCGAGACCCAGTACTTC,CASSQDEGPETQYF
.,TRBV28,.,TRBJ2-2,TGTGCCAGCAGCACCCAAACTAGGCCCATTAACACCGGGGAGCTGTTTTTT,CASSTQTRPINTGELFF
many,TRBV7-9,TRBD1,TRBJ2-1,TGTGCCAGCAGCTTGTTGACAGGGCACAATGAGCAGTTCTTC,CASSLLTGHNEQFF
few,TRBV7-9,.,TRBJ2-7,TGTGCCAGCAGCCTCAGGGGTCATGTCTACGAGCAGTACTTC,CASSLRGHVYEQYF
few,TRBV14,.,TRBJ1-2,TGTGCCAGCAGCCTGGGAGCTTACTATGGCTACACCTTC,CASSLGAYYGYTF
few,TRBV11-2,TRBD2,TRBJ2-1,TGTGCCAGCAGCTTAGTTAGGACTAGCGGGGGGGTTACCTACAATGAGCAGTTCTTC,CASSLVRTSGGVTYNEQFF
.,TRBV5-1,TRBD2,TRBJ2-1,TGCGCCAGCAGCTTGGGTAGCGGGGGGCCCCTAGGGGTCAATGAGCAGTTCTTC,CASSLGSGGPLGVNEQFF
few,TRBV20-1,TRBD2,TRBJ2-3,TGCAGTGCTGGTCATCCTAGCGGGGGCGCGGATACGCAGTATTTT,CSAGHPSGGADTQYF
many,TRBV7-9,.,TRBJ1-2,TGTGCCAGCAGCTTAGGTGCGGATGGCTACACCTTC,CASSLGADGYTF
many,TRBV7-2,TRBD1,TRBJ1-2,TGTGCCAGCAGCCCGCCCAACAGGGGGTTCGATGGCTACACCTTC,CASSPPNRGFDGYTF
.,TRBV20-1,TRBD1,TRBJ2-7,TGCAGTGCTAGAGCGGACAGGGGCAAGAACGAGCAGTACTTC,CSARADRGKNEQYF
.,TRBV4-3,.,TRBJ2-2,TGCGCCAGCAGAAACGAACGGACCTACGGGGAGCTGTTTTTT,CASRNERTYGELFF
.,TRBV4-1,TRBD1,TRBJ2-5,TGCGCCAGCAGCCCGAGGGGACAGGGCGGCGGGGAGACCCAGTACTTC,CASSPRGQGGGETQYF
few,TRBV28,TRBD2,TRBJ2-7,TGTGCCAGCAGCCAGCTAGCGGGCCCCTACGAGCAGTACTTC,CASSQLAGPYEQYF
.,TRBV20-1,TRBD1,TRBJ2-1,TGCAGTGCTAGAGATCAGGACAGGGTGAGAAACAATGAGCAGTTCTTC,CSARDQDRVRNNEQFF
many,TRBV28,.,TRBJ1-4,TGTGCCAGCAGTGCGAACCTAAGGGGGAAACTGTTTTTT,CASSANLRGKLFF
.,TRBV5-6,.,TRBJ2-7,TGTGCCAGCAGCTTGTCGTATGGGTCCCCGGCGGGCGAGCAGTACTTC,CASSLSYGSPAGEQYF
many,TRBV6-1,.,TRBJ2-1,TGTGCCACCCAGAGAGGGGAGTTCGATGAGCAGTTCTTC,CATQRGEFDEQFF
few,TRBV27,TRBD2,TRBJ2-7,TGTGCCAGCAGTTTTGTCGCGGGGGGAAGCCTAAACGAGCAGTACTTC,CASSFVAGGSLNEQYF
many,TRBV6-5,.,TRBJ1-2,TGTGCCAGCAGTTACTCTTTCGGTTCGGACTATGGCTACACCTTC,CASSYSFGSDYGYTF
many,TRBV28,.,TRBJ2-7,TGTGCCAGCAGCGTCGGGGCAGGCGAGCAGTACTTC,CASSVGAGEQYF
.,TRBV6-5,.,TRBJ1-4,TGTGCCAGCAGTTTACTACCCTGGGACCTTCGAGGGGAACTGTTTTTT,CASSLLPWDLRGELFF
few,TRBV28,.,TRBJ2-5,TGTGCCAGCAGTCGGGACACGGTGACGGTGGACGAGACCCAGTACTTC,CASSRDTVTVDETQYF
once,TRBV28,.,TRBJ1-6,TGTGCCAGCAGTTCACGGGACTATAATTCACCCCTCCACTTT,CASSSRDYNSPLHF
few,TRBV4-3,.,TRBJ1-3,TGCGCCAGCAGCCAAGACGCAGGAAACACCATATATTTT,CASSQDAGNTIYF
once,TRBV7-7,TRBD2,TRBJ2-5,TGTGCTAGCAGCCGCTGGACTAGCGGCCAAGAGACCCAGTACTTC,CASSRWTSGQETQYF
.,TRBV6-5,TRBD1,TRBJ2-7,TGTGCCAGCAGTTACGACGGGACAGTCCCCTACGAGCAGTACTTC,CASSYDGTVPYEQYF
few,TRBV4-1,.,TRBJ2-7,TGCGCCAGCAGCCAATGGCCGAGCACAGGGATAGGGAACGAGCAGTACTTC,CASSQWPSTGIGNEQYF
.,TRBV14,.,TRBJ2-7,TGTGCCAGCAGCCAGAACAGGGTAGGCGAGCAGTACTTC,CASSQNRVGEQYF
many,TRBV7-9,TRBD1,TRBJ1-2,TGTGCCAGCAGCTTCCCTCCGGGACAGGGGGAGATGAATAACTATGGCTACACCTTC,CASSFPPGQGEMNNYGYTF
.,TRBV5-6,.,TRBJ1-1,TGTGCCAGCAGCTTGGCCCCTTCGAACACTGAAGCTTTCTTT,CASSLAPSNTEAFF
few,TRBV12-3/TRBV12-4,TRBD2,TRBJ2-1,TGTGCCAGCAGTTCGGGACTAGCGGGGATATTGAATGAGCAGTTCTTC,CASSSGLAGILNEQFF
.,TRBV6-5,.,TRBJ2-1,TGTGCCAGCAGTGAAGGTCAGGGCTCCTACAATGAGCAGTTCTTC,CASSEGQGSYNEQFF
few,TRBV2,.,TRBJ2-3,TGTGCCAGCCGAGGACGAGGTCTGGGGAGCACAGATACGCAGTATTTT,CASRGRGLGSTDTQYF